This T cell receptor beta chain was captured by sequencing in a study of T cell responses to AZD1222 COVID-19 vaccine. Study results and caveats: Just six AZD1222 recipients tested seropositive at baseline. Donors in the cohort were predominantly white British and more often female, and clonal diversity was possibly underestimated. A reported finding is that nearly half of spike-specific TCRs target unmutated variant regions.

Of note for this clone: Its antigen is currently unknown.

Sequencing was performed with immunoSEQ multiplex PCR; in TCRdb, only in-frame clones are kept and a portion is missing. Altogether approximately 130,000 clones are present, around 87% being singletons, with the ten largest covering about 3%. There are 13 residues in the CDR3. Germline V gene sequence: CDR1 SGHVS, CDR2 FQNEAQ. Trimming removed 3 bases at V and 0 bases at J, with 5 bases between. The chain recombines TRBV7-8 with TRBJ1-1; D not certain. This TCR came from an adult who received the AZD1222 COVID-19 vaccine. The source was peripheral blood, collected 28 days after the second AZD1222 dose. CDR3 sequence reads: CASSLTLNTEAFF. CDR3 nucleotide sequence: TGTGCCAGCAGCTTGACATTGAACACTGAAGCTTTCTTT.